The text below deals with one T cell receptor beta chain. Single viable CD3+CD4+CD8-CD45RO+ cells were sorted as the memory CD4+ T cells. CMV serostatus came from serum IgG against pp150, pp28, p38, p52. Total CD4+ T cells were enriched by CD4 positive selection. These data come from a study of memory CD4+ T cells and cytomegalovirus serostatus. TCRdb's copy holds only in-frame clones and misses some; the assay was immunoSEQ multiplex PCR. This table holds roughly 45,000 clones, 65% to 85% found once. The germline V gene encodes CDR1 SGHDN and CDR2 FVKESK. This CDR3 region has 13 residues. The V and J ends lost 3 bases and 7 bases respectively, with 9 bases between them.

The specimen sequenced was memory CD4+ T cells from blood. This sequence was found in an adult in good health and CMV-seronegative. This chain connects TRBV14 to TRBJ2-2, with D possibly matching TRBD1 (5 bases). CDR3 loop: CASSHLGHGELFF. The CDR3 region has the DNA TGTGCCAGCAGCCACTTGGGGCACGGGGAGCTGTTTTTT.